This TCR beta chain was identified during a study of blood T cell repertoires in COVID-19 (TCRdb year 2020). General notes on the study: Samples from collaborators originated in the United States, Italy and Spain and spanned both the acute and convalescent phases of COVID-19. Where available, HLA class I and class II types were taken from metadata supplied by the sample provider and were not determined by assay-based typing. The prospective study material was composed of cDNA or gDNA derived from T cells, B-cell-depleted T cells, or PBMCs. Samples were obtained from the ongoing ImmuneRACE study (first 160 participants) and from over 1,000 subjects provided by 6 global collaborators. The sample metadata nearly always contained a de-identified subject ID, COVID-19 status, age in years and sex. Subjects who had been exposed to COVID-19, were actively infected with it, or had recovered from it provided the deeply sampled blood TCRbeta repertoires that made up the dataset. The repertoires were released in a freely available public database meant as a resource for research on the immune response to SARS-CoV-2. Study-wide findings and limitations: How much clinical and demographic metadata was included differed by source and by participant, and the metadata was provided uncurated.

One collaborating source in Seattle enrolled patients during active infection and followed them longitudinally through the course of disease. Collaborating institutions collected whole blood in K2EDTA tubes following their own protocols. For TCRbeta analysis, collaborator samples were shipped as frozen whole blood, as isolated PBMCs, or as DNA extracted from either sample type. Note on this clone: The antigen it recognizes is unknown. Qualities for individual bases were not recorded, and no much larger clone is one base off.

TCRbeta CDR3 regions were amplified from genomic DNA using the immunoSEQ Assay, a bias-controlled multiplex PCR. As for the original processing: Nucleated cell counts per sample were estimated from amplification of reference gene primers within the assay. To quantify the absolute abundance of each unique TCRbeta CDR3 rearrangement, sequence reads were collapsed and filtered. Productive Simpson clonality was computed per sample as the square root of Simpson's diversity index over productive rearrangements. As stored in TCRdb, this immuneACCESS dataset retains in-frame rearrangements with V and J assigned. A fraction of the clones does not appear; measured against another copy, unresolved V genes explain less than half of the discrepancy, and the remainder lacks a known reason. D and trimming were read from the DNA, whereas the V and J calls and clone size are those reported in that table. The sample records approximately 400,000 clones, about 87% of which are singletons. The ten largest make up around 13% of the sample.

V is cut back by 5 bases and J by 4 bases, with 4 bases in the junction unmatched. Its CDR3 holds 13 amino acids, cysteine through phenylalanine. Here the CDR3 DNA is all that survives: 39 bases in frame from base 1. For CDR1 and CDR2, the germline V gene (reference sequence) lists MNHNY and SVGAGI. Source material: peripheral blood. The sequence is built from TRBV6-6 and TRBJ1-2, and 7 junctional nucleotides match TRBD1. The sequence came from a woman in her fifties or sixties with COVID-19, enrolled during active disease. The CDR3 corresponds to CASSPTGVYGYTF. In nucleotides, the sequence is TGTGCCAGCAGTCCAACAGGGGTCTATGGCTACACCTTC.